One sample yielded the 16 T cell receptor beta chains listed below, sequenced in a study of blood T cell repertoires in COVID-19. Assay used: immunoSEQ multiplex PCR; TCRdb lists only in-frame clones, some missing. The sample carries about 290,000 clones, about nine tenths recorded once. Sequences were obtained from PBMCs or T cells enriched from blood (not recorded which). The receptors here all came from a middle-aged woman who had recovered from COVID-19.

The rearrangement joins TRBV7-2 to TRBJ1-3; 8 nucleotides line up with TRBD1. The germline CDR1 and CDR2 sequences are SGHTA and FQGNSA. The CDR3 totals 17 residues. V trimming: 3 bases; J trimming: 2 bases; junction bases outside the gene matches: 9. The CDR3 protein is CASSFYRDRRPGNTIYF. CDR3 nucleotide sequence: TGTGCCAGCAGCTTTTATCGGGACAGGAGACCTGGAAACACCATATATTTT.

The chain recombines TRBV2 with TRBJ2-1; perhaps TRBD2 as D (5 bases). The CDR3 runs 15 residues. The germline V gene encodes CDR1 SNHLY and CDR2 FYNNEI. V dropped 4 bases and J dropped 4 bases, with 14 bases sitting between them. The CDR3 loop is CASSVVGVAYNEQFF. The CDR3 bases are TGTGCCAGCAGTGTAGTGGGAGTGGCGTACAATGAGCAGTTCTTC.

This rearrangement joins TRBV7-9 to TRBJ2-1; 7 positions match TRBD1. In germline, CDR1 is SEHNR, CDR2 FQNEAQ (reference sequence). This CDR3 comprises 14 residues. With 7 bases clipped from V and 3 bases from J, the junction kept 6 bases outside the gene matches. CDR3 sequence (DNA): TGTGCCAGCACCAGGGACAGATTCTACAATGAGCAGTTCTTC. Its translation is CASTRDRFYNEQFF.

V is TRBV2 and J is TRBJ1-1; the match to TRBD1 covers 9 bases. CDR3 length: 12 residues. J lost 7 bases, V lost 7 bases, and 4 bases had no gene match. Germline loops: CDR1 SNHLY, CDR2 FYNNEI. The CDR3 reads CASTTGGIEAFF. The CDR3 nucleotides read TGTGCCAGCACCACAGGGGGCATTGAAGCTTTCTTT.

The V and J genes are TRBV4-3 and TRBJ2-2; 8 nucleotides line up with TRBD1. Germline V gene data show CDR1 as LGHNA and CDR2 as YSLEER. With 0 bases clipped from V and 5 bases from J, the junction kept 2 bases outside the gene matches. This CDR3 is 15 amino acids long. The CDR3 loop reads CASSQEDRGTGELFF. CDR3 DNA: TGCGCCAGCAGCCAAGAAGACAGGGGTACCGGGGAGCTGTTTTTT.

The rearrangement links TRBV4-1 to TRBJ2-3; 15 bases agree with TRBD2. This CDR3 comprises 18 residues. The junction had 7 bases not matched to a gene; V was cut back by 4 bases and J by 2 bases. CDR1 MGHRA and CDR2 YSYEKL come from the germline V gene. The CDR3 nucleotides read TGCGCCAGCAGCCTCCGGGGACTAGCGGGGGGAAACACAGATACGCAGTATTTT. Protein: CASSLRGLAGGNTDTQYF.

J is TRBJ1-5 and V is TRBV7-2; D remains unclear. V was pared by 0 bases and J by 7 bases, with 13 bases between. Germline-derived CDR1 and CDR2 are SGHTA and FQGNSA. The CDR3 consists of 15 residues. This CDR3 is CASSLARGMSQPQHF. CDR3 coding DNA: TGTGCCAGCAGCTTAGCGAGAGGGATGAGCCAGCCCCAGCATTTT.

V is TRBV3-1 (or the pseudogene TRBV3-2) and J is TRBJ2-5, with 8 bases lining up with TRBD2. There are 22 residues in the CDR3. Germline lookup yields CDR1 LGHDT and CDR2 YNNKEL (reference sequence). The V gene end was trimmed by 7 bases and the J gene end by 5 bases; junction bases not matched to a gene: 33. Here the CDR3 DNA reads TGTGCCAGCAACGATACGGAAGGGCGGGGAAGGGGCTCTAGCGGGTACCTGGAGACCCAGTACTTC. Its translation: CASNDTEGRGRGSSGYLETQYF.

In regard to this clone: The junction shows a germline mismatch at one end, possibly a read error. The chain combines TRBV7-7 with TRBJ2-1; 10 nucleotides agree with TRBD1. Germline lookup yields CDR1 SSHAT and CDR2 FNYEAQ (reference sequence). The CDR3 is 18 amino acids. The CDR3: CASSSQPSTGGEPNEQFF. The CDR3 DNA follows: TGTGCTAGCAGCTCACAGCCTTCGACAGGGGGCGAGCCCAATGAGCAGTTCTTC.

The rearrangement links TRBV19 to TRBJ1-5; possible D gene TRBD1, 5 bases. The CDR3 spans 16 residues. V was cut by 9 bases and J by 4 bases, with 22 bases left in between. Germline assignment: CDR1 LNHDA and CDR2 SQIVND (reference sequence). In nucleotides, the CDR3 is TGTGCCAGCGGGGGGGGATTGGAGAGGGAAAATCAGCCCCAGCATTTT. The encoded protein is CASGGGLERENQPQHF.

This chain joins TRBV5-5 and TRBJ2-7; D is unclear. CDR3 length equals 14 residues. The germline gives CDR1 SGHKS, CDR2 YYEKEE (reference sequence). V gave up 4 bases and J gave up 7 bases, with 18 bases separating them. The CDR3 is CASSLTWADGEQYF. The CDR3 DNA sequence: TGTGCCAGCAGCCTCACATGGGCCGATGGGGAGCAGTACTTC.

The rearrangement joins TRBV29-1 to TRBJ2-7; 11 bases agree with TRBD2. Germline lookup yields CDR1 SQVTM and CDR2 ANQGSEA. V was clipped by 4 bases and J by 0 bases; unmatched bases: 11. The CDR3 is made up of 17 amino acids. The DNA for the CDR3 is TGCAGCGTTGCAGGGGGTCTAGCGGGAGGTCCCTCCTACGAGCAGTACTTC. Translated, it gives CSVAGGLAGGPSYEQYF.

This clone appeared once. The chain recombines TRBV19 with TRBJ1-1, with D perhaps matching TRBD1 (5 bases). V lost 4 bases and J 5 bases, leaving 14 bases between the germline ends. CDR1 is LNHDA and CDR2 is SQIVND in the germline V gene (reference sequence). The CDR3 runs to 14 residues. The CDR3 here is CASSTQVRTTEAFF. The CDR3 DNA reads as TGTGCCAGTAGTACACAGGTACGGACGACTGAAGCTTTCTTT.

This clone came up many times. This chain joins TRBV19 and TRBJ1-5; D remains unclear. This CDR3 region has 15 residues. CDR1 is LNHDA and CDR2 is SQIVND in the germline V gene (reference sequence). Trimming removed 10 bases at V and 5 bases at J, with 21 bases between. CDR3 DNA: TGTGCCACCAGGTTCCTCGCGGGCGGCGATCAGCCCCAGCATTTT. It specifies CATRFLAGGDQPQHF.

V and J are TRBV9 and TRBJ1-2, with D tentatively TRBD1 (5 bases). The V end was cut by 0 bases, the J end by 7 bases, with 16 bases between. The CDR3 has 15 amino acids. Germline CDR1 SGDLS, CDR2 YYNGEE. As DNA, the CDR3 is TGTGCCAGCAGCGTAGGGTTTTTAGGGGCTGGTGGCTACACCTTC. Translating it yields CASSVGFLGAGGYTF.

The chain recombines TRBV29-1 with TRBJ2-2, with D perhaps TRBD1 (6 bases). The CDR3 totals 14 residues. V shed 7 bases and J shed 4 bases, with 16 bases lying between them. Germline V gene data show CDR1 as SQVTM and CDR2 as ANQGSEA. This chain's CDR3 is CSGRGHLTTGELFF. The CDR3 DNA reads TGCAGCGGTAGGGGACACCTAACCACCGGGGAGCTGTTTTTT.